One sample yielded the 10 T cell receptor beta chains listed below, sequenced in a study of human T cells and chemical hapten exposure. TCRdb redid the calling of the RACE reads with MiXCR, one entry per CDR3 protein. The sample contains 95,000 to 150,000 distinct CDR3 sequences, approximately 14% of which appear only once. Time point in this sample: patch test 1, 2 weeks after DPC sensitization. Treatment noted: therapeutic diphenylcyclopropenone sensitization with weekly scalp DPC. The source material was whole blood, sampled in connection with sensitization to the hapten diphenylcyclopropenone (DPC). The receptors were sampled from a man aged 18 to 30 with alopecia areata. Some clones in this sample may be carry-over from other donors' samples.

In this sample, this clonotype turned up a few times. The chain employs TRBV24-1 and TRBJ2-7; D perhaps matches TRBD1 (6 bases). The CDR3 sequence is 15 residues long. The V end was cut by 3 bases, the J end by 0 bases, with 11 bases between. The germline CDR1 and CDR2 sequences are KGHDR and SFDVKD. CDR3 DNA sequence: TGTGCCACCAGTGATCCCAACAGGGCCTCCTACGAGCAGTACTTC. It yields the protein CATSDPNRASYEQYF.

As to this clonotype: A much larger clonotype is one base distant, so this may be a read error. CDR3 in DNA: TGTGCCAGCACACGATCCGCCCCAACTAATGAAAAACTGTTTTTT. This translates into CASTRSAPTNEKLFF. This chain connects TRBV18 to TRBJ1-4; D gene unclear. Per germline, CDR1 KGHSH and CDR2 LQKENI. Trimming stripped 8 bases from V and 0 bases from J, with 13 bases between. The CDR3 has 15 amino acids.

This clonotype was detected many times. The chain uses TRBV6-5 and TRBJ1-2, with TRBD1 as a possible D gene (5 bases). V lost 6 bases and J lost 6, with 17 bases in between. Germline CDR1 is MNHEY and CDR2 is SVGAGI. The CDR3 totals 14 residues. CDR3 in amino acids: CASSPGIGTDGYTF. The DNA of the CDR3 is TGTGCCAGCAGCCCGGGGATCGGGACCGATGGCTACACCTTC.

The CDR3 is CASSSPSEGKQFF. CDR3 coding DNA: TGTGCCAGCAGTTCCCCCTCAGAGGGTAAGCAGTTCTTC. The chain uses TRBV28 and TRBJ2-1, with a possible D match to TRBD2 (5 bases). Trimming took off 4 bases at V and 11 bases at J, with 15 bases between the two ends. Germline V lookup: CDR1 MDHEN, CDR2 SYDVKM. CDR3 length: 13 amino acids.

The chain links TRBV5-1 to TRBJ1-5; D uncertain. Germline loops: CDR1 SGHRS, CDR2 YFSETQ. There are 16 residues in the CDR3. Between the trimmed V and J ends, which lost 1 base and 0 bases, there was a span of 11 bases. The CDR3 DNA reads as TGCGCCAGCAGCTTGCAAGGGATTGCTAGCAATCAGCCCCAGCATTTT. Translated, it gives CASSLQGIASNQPQHF.

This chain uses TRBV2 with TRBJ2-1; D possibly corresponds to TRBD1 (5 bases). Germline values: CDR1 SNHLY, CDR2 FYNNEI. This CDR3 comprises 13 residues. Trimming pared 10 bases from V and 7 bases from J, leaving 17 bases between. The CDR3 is CAIRRAGRNEQFF. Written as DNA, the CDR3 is TGTGCCATCAGAAGGGCAGGGCGGAATGAGCAGTTCTTC.

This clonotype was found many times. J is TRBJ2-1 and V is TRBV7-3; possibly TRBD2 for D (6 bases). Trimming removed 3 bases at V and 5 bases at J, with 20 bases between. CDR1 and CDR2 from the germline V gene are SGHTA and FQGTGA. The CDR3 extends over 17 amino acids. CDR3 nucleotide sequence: TGTGCCAGCAGCTTCCAACCGGGACTCGCAAACGACAATGAGCAGTTCTTC. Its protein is CASSFQPGLANDNEQFF.

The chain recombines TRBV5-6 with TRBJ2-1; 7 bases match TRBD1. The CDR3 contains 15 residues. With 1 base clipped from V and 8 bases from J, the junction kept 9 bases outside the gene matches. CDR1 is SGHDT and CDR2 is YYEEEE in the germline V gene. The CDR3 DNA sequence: TGTGCCAGCAGCTTGCCCACAGGGGCGCAGGATGAGCAGTTCTTC. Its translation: CASSLPTGAQDEQFF.

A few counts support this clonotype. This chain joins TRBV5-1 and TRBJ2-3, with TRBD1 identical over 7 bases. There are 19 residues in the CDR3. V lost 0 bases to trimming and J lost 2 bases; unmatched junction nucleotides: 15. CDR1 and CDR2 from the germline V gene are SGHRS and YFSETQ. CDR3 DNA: TGCGCCAGCAGCTTGGCCCCGGGACAGAATCTCGGCCCCACAGATACGCAGTATTTT. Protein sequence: CASSLAPGQNLGPTDTQYF.

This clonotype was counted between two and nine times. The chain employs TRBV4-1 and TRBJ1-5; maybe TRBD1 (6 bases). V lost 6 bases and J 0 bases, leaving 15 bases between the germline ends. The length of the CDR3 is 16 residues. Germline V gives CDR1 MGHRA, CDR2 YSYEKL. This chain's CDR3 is CASRNTQGYSNQPQHF. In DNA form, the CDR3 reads TGCGCCAGCAGAAATACACAGGGATATAGCAATCAGCCCCAGCATTTT.